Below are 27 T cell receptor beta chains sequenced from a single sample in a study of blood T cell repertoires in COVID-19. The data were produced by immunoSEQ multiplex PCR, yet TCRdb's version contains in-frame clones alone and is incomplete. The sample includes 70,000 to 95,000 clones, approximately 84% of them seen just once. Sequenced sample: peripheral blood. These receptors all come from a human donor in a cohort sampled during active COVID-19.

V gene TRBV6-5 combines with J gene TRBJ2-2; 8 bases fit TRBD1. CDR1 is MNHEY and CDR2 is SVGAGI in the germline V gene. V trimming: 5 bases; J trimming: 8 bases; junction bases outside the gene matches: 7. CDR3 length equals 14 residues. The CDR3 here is CASSRTGPTGELFF. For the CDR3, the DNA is TGTGCCAGCAGTCGGACAGGGCCTACAGGGGAGCTGTTTTTT.

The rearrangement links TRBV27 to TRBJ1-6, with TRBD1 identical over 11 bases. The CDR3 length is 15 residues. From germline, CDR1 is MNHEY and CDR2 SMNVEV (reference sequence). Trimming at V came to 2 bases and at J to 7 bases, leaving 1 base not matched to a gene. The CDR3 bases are TGTGCCAGCAGTTTAGGGACAGGGGGGAATTCACCCCTCCACTTT. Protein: CASSLGTGGNSPLHF.

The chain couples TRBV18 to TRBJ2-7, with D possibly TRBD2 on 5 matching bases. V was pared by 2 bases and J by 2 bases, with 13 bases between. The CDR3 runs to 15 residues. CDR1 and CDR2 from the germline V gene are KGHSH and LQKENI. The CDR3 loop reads CASSPGMDSTYEQYF. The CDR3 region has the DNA TGTGCCAGCTCACCAGGGATGGACTCTACCTACGAGCAGTACTTC. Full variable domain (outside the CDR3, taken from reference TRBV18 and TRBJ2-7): NAGVMQNPRHLVRRRGQEARLRCSPMKGHSHVYWYRQLPEEGLKFMVYLQKENIIDESGMPKERFSAEFPKEGPSILRIQQVVRGDSAAYFCASSPGMDSTYEQYFGPGTRLTVT.

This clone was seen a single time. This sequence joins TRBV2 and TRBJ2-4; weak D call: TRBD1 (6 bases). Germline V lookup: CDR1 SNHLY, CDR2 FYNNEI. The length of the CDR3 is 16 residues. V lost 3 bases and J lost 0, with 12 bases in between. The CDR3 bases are TGTGCCAGCAGTGAGACAGGAAGCTCAGCCAAAAACATTCAGTACTTC. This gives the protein CASSETGSSAKNIQYF.

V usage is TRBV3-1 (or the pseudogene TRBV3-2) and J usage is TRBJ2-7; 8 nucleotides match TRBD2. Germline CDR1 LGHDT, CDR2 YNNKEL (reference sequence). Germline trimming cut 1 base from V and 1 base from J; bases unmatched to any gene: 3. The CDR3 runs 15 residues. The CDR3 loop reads CASSQVTGGSYEQYF. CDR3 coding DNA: TGTGCCAGCAGCCAAGTGACGGGGGGGTCCTACGAGCAGTACTTC.

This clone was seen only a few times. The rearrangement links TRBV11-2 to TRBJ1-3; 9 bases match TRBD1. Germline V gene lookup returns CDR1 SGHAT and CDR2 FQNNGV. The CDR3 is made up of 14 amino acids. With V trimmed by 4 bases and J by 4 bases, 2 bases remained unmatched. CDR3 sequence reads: CASSSGTGGNTIYF. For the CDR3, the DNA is TGTGCCAGCAGCTCAGGGACAGGGGGAAACACCATATATTTT.

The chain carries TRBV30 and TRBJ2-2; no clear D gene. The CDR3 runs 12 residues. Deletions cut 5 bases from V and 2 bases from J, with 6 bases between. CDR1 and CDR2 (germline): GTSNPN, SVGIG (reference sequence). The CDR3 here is CAWGLNTGELFF. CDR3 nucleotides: TGTGCCTGGGGCCTTAACACCGGGGAGCTGTTTTTT.

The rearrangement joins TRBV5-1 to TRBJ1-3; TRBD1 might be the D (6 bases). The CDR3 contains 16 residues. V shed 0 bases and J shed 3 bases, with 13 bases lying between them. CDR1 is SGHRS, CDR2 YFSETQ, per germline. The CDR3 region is CASSLDGGHYGNTIYF. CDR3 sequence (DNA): TGCGCCAGCAGCTTGGACGGGGGGCACTATGGAAACACCATATATTTT.

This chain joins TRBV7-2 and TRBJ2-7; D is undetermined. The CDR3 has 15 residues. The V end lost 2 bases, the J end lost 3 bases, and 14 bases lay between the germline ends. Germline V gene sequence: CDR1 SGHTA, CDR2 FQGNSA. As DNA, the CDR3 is TGTGCCAGCAGCTTAAACTCAGCCACAGACTACGAGCAGTACTTC. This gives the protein CASSLNSATDYEQYF.

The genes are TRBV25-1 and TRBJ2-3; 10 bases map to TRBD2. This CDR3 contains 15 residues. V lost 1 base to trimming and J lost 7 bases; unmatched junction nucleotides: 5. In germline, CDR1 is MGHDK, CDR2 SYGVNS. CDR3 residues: CASSEFGTSAYTQYF. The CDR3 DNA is TGTGCCAGCAGTGAATTTGGGACTAGCGCATATACGCAGTATTTT.

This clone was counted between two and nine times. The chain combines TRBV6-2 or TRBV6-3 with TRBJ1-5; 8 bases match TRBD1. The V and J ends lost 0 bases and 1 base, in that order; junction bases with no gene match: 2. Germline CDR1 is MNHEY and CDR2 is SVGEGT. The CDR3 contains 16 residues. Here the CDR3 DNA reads TGTGCCAGCAGTTACTCGCAGGGGGCCAGCAATCAGCCCCAGCATTTT. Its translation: CASSYSQGASNQPQHF.

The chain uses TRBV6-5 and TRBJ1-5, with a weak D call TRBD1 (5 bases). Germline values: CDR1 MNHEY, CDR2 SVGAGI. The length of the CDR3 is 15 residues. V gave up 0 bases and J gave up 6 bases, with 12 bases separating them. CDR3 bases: TGTGCCAGCAGTTACTCTGCAGGGAAAGGTCAGCCCCAGCATTTT. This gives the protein CASSYSAGKGQPQHF.

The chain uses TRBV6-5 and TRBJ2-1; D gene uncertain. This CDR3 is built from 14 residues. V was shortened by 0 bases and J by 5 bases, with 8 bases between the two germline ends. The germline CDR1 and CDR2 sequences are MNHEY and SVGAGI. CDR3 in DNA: TGTGCCAGCAGTTACTCACACACCAACAATGAGCAGTTCTTC. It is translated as CASSYSHTNNEQFF.

CDR3 protein: CASSEGGGSSPLHF. CDR3 DNA: TGCGCCAGCAGCGAAGGGGGCGGTAGTTCACCCCTCCACTTT. V usage is TRBV5-1 and J usage is TRBJ1-6; 7 bases align to TRBD1. This CDR3 is built from 14 residues. V dropped 4 bases and J dropped 9; count of bases not matched to a gene: 7. Germline-derived CDR1 and CDR2 are SGHRS and YFSETQ.

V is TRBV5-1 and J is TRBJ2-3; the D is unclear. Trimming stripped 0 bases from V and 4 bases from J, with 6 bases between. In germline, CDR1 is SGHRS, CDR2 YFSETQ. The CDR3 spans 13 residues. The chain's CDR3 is CASSLDFPDTQYF. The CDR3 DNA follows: TGCGCCAGCAGCTTGGACTTTCCAGATACGCAGTATTTT.

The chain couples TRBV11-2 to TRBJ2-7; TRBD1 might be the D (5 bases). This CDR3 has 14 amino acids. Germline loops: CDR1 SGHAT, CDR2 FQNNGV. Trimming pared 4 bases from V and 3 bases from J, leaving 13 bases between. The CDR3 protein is CASSSSQGFYEQYF. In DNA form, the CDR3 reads TGTGCCAGCAGCTCCTCCCAGGGTTTCTACGAGCAGTACTTC.

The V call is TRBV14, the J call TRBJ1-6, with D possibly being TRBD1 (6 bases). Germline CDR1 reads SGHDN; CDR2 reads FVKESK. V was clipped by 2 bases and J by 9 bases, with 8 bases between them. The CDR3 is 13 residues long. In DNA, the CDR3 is TGTGCCAGCAGCCAACAGGGGTCTTCACCCCTCCACTTT. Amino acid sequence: CASSQQGSSPLHF.

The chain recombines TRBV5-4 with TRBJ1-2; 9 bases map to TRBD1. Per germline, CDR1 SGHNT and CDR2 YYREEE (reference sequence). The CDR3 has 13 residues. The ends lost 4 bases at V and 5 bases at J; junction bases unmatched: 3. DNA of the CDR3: TGTGCCAGCAGCGCGACAGGGGGGTATGGCTACACCTTC. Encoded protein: CASSATGGYGYTF. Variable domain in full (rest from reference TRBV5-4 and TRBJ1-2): ETGVTQSPTHLIKTRGQQVTLRCSSQSGHNTVSWYQQALGQGPQFIFQYYREEENGRGNFPPRFSGLQFPNYSSELNVNALELDDSALYLCASSATGGYGYTFGSGTRLTVV.

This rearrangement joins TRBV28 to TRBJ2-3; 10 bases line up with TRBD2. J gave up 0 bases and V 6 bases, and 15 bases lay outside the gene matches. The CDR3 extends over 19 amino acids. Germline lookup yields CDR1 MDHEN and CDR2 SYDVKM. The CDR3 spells CASRQLGLAGESSTDTQYF. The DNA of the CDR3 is TGTGCCAGCAGGCAGTTAGGGCTAGCGGGGGAATCTAGCACAGATACGCAGTATTTT.

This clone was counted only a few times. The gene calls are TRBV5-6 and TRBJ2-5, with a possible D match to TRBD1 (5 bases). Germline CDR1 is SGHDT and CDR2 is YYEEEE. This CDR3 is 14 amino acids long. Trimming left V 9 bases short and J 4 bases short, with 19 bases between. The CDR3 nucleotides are TGTGCCACTGGAGTAAGGGGCTTTGGAGAGACCCAGTACTTC. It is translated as CATGVRGFGETQYF.

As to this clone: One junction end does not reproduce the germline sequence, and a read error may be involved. The CDR3 DNA is TGTGCCATCAGTCAGGGAACCTACAAGCAGTACTTC. Encoded protein: CAISQGTYKQYF. V and J are TRBV10-3 and TRBJ2-7; possibly TRBD1 for D (5 bases). Germline V gene sequence: CDR1 ENHRY, CDR2 SYGVKD. This CDR3 spans 12 amino acids.

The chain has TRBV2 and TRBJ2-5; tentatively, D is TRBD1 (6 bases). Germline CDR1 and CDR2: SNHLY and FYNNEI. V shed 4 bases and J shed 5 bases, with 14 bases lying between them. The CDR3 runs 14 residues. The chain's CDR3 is CASSGLGAAETQYF. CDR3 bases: TGTGCCAGCAGTGGTCTGGGGGCCGCGGAGACCCAGTACTTC.

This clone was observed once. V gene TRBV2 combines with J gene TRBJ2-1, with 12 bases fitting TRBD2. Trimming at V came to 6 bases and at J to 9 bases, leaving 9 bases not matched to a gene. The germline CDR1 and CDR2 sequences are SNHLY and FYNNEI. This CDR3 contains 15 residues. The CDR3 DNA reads TGTGCCAGCAGAGCTACTAGCGGGGGGAGTGGTGAGCAGTTCTTC. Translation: CASRATSGGSGEQFF.

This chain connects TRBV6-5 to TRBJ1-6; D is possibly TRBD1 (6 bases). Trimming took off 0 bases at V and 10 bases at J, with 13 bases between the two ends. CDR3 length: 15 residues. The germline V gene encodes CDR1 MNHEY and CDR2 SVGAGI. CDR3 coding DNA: TGTGCCAGCAGTTACTCGATGTCAGGGGCATCACCCCTCCACTTT. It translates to CASSYSMSGASPLHF.

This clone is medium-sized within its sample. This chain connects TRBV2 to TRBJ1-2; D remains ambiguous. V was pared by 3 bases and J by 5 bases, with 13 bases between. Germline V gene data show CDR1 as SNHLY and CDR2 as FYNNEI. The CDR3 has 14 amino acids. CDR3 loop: CASSDKITVYGYTF. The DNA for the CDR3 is TGTGCCAGCAGTGATAAAATAACAGTTTATGGCTACACCTTC. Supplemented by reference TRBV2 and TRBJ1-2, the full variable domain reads EPEVTQTPSHQVTQMGQEVILRCVPISNHLYFYWYRQILGQKVEFLVSFYNNEISEKSEIFDDQFSVERPDGSNFTLKIRSTKLEDSAMYFCASSDKITVYGYTFGSGTRLTVV.

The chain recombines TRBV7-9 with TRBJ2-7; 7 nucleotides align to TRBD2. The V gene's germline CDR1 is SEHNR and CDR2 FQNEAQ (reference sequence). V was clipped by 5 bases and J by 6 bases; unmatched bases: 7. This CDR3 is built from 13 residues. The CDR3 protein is CASSINPGGEQYF. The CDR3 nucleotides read TGTGCCAGCAGCATAAACCCGGGGGGCGAGCAGTACTTC.

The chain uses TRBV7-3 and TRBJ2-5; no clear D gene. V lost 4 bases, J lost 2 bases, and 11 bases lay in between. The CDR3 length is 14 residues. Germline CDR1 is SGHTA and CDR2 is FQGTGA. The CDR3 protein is CASSSSPSQETQYF. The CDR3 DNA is TGTGCCAGCAGCTCCAGTCCCTCTCAAGAGACCCAGTACTTC.